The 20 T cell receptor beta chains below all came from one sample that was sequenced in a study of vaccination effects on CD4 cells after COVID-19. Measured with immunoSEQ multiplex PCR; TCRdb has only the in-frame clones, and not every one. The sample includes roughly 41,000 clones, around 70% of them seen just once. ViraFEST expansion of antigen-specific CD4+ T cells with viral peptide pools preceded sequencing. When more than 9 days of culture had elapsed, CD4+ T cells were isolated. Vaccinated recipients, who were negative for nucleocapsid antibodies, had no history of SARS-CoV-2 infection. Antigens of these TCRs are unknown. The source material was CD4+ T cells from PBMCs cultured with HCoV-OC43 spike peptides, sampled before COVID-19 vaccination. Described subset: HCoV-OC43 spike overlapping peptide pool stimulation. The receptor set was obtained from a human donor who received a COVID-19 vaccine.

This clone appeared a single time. DNA for the CDR3: TGTGCCAGCAGTAGGACAGGCACTTATAGCAATCAGCCCCAGCATTTT. Its translation: CASSRTGTYSNQPQHF. The chain couples TRBV27 to TRBJ1-5, with TRBD1 matching over 7 bases. Trimming took 5 bases from V and 0 from J; bases not matched to a gene: 7. In germline, CDR1 is MNHEY, CDR2 SMNVEV (reference sequence). CDR3 length equals 16 residues.

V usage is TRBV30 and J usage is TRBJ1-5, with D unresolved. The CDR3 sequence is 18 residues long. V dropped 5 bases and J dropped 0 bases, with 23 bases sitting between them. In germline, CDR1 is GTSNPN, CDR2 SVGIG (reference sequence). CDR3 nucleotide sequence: TGTGCCTGGCCCAAGGCGGGCAGACAAGAGCTTAGCAATCAGCCCCAGCATTTT. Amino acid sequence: CAWPKAGRQELSNQPQHF. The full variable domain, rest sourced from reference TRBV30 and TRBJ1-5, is SQTIHQWPATLVQPVGSPLSLECTVEGTSNPNLYWYRQAAGRGLQLLFYSVGIGQISSEVPQNLSASRPQDRQFILSSKKLLLSDSGFYLCAWPKAGRQELSNQPQHFGDGTRLSIL.

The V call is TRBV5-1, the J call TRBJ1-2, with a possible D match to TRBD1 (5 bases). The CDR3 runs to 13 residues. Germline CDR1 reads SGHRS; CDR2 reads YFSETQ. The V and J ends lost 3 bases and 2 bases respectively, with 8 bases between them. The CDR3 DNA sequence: TGCGCCAGCAGCTCGGGGGAGAACTATGGCTACACCTTC. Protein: CASSSGENYGYTF.

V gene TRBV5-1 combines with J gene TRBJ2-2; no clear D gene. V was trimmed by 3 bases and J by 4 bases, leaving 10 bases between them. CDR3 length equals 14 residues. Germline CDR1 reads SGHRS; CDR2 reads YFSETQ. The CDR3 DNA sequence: TGCGCCAGCAGCTCTAGGCCGAGCACCGGGGAGCTGTTTTTT. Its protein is CASSSRPSTGELFF. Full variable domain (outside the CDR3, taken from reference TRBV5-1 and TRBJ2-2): KAGVTQTPRYLIKTRGQQVTLSCSPISGHRSVSWYQQTPGQGLQFLFEYFSETQRNKGNFPGRFSGRQFSNSRSEMNVSTLELGDSALYLCASSSRPSTGELFFGEGSRLTVL.

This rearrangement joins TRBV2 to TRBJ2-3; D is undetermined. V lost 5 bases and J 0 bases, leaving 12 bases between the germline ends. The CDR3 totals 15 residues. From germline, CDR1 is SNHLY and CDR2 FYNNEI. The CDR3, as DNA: TGTGCCAGCAGTCCCCAACAGCCTAGCACAGATACGCAGTATTTT. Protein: CASSPQQPSTDTQYF. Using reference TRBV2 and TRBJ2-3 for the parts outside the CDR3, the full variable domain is EPEVTQTPSHQVTQMGQEVILRCVPISNHLYFYWYRQILGQKVEFLVSFYNNEISEKSEIFDDQFSVERPDGSNFTLKIRSTKLEDSAMYFCASSPQQPSTDTQYFGPGTRLTVL.

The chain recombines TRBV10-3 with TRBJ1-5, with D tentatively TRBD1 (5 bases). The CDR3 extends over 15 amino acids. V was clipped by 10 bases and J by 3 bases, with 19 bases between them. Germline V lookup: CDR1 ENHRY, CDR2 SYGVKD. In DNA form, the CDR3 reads TGTGCCACCGGCGGAGGGACGGCATACAATCAGCCCCAGCATTTT. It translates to CATGGGTAYNQPQHF.

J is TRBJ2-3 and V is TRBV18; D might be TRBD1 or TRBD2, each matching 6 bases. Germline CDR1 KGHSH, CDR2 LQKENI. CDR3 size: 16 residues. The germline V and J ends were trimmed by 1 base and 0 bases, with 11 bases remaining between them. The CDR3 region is CASSPRGRGSTDTQYF. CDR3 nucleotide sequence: TGTGCCAGCTCACCACGGGGGCGGGGAAGCACAGATACGCAGTATTTT.

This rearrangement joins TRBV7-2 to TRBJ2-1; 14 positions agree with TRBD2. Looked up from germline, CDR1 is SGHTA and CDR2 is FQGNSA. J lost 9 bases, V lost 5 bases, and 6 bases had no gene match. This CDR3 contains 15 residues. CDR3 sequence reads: CASSPGTSGGGEQFF. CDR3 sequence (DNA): TGTGCCAGCAGCCCCGGGACTAGCGGGGGAGGTGAGCAGTTCTTC. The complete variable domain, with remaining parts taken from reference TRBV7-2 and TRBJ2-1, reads GAGVSQSPSNKVTEKGKDVELRCDPISGHTALYWYRQSLGQGLEFLIYFQGNSAPDKSGLPSDRFSAERTGGSVSTLTIQRTQQEDSAVYLCASSPGTSGGGEQFFGPGTRLTVL.

The CDR3 reads CASSQGMENTEAFF. CDR3 DNA: TGTGCCAGCAGCCAAGGGATGGAGAACACTGAAGCTTTCTTT. The chain combines TRBV4-2 with TRBJ1-1; unclear D gene. Germline lookup yields CDR1 LGHNA and CDR2 YNFKEQ. This CDR3 contains 14 residues. Trimming stripped 1 base from V and 1 base from J, with 7 bases between.

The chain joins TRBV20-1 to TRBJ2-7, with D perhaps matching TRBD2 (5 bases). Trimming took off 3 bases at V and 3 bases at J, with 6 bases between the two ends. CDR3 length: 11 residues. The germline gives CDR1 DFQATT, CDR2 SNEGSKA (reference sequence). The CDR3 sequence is CSARRDYEQYF. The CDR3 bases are TGCAGTGCTAGGAGGGACTACGAGCAGTACTTC.

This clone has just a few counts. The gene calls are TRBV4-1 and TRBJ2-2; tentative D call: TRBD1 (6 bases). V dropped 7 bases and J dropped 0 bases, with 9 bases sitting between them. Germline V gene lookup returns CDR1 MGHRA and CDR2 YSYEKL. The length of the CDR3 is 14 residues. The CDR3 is CASKGGSNTGELFF. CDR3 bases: TGCGCCAGCAAAGGGGGATCGAACACCGGGGAGCTGTTTTTT.

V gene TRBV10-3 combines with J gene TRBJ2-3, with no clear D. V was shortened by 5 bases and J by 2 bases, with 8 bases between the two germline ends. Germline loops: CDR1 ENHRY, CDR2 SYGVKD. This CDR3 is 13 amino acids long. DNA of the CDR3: TGTGCCATCAGTCCTCAAGCCACAGATACGCAGTATTTT. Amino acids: CAISPQATDTQYF.

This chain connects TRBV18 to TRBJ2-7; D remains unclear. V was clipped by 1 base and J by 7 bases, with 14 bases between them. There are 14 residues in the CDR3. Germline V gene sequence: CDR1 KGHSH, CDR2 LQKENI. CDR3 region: CASSPRTAPKEQYF. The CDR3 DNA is TGTGCCAGCTCACCACGGACGGCCCCCAAGGAGCAGTACTTC.

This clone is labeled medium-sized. CDR3 coding DNA: TGTGCCAGCAGCGCAACAGGGGGAAATTCACCCCTCCACTTT. It codes for CASSATGGNSPLHF. The V call is TRBV9, the J call TRBJ1-6; 8 positions agree with TRBD1. Losses at the gene ends were 3 bases for V and 7 bases for J; bases not matched to a gene: 3. The CDR3 length is 14 residues. Germline CDR1 SGDLS, CDR2 YYNGEE.

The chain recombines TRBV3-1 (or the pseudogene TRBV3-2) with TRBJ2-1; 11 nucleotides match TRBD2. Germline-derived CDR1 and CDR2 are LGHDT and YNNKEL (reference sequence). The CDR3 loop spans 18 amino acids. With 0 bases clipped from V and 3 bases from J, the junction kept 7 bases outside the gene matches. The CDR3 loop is CASSQDRASGGFYNEQFF. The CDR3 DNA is TGTGCCAGCAGCCAAGATCGGGCTAGCGGGGGGTTCTACAATGAGCAGTTCTTC.

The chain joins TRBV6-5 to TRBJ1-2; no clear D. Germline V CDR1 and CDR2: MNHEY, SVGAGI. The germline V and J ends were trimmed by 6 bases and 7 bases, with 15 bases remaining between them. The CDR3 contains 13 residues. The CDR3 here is CASRVPLLGGYTF. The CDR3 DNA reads TGTGCCAGCAGAGTCCCTCTACTCGGTGGCTACACCTTC.

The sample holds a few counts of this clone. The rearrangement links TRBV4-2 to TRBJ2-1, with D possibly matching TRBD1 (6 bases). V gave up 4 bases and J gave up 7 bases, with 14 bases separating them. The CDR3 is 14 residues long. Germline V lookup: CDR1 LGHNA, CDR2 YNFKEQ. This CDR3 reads CASSRETGQNEQFF. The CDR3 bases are TGTGCCAGCAGCCGTGAAACAGGACAGAATGAGCAGTTCTTC.

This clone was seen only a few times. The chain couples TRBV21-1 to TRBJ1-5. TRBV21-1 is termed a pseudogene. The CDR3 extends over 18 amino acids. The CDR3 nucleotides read TGTGCCAGCAGCATGATACCGGCCCCGAGGTATAGCAATCAGCCCCAGCATTTT. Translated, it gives CASSMIPAPRYSNQPQHF.

CDR3 coding DNA: TGCAGTGCTGTGCACTACGAGCAGTACTTC. It yields the protein CSAVHYEQYF. The chain has TRBV20-1 and TRBJ2-7; no definite D call. V lost 5 bases and J lost 3, with 5 bases in between. Germline assignment: CDR1 DFQATT and CDR2 SNEGSKA (reference sequence). CDR3 length: 10 amino acids.

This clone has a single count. The CDR3 spells CASSLESSYEQYF. Here the CDR3 DNA reads TGTGCCAGCAGCTTAGAAAGCTCCTACGAGCAGTACTTC. The chain uses TRBV7-2 and TRBJ2-7; D is uncertain. In germline, CDR1 is SGHTA, CDR2 FQGNSA. Deletions cut 1 base from V and 0 bases from J, with 4 bases between. The CDR3 consists of 13 residues.